Listed below are T cell receptor beta chains from one sample, sequenced in a study of T cell responses to AZD1222 COVID-19 vaccine. Libraries were prepared by immunoSEQ multiplex PCR; TCRdb keeps only in-frame clonotypes and omits some of them. This sample has about 200,000 clones, with approximately 94% found just once. The material sequenced was peripheral blood, taken 28 days after the second AZD1222 dose. Receptors originate from an adult who received the AZD1222 COVID-19 vaccine. Each CDR3 is given with its conserved first and last residue. The D gene is left open where the match is weak.

v_gene: TRBV28
j_gene: TRBJ2-3
d_gene: TRBD2
CDR3aa: CATSLPGTITDTQYF

v_gene: TRBV20-1
j_gene: TRBJ1-2
d_gene: TRBD1
CDR3aa: CSARRDRRHTF

v_gene: TRBV18
j_gene: TRBJ2-1
d_gene: TRBD1
CDR3aa: CASSLSLQGADEQFF

v_gene: TRBV7-9
j_gene: TRBJ1-1
d_gene: -
CDR3aa: CASSLGHGVGNTEAFF

v_gene: TRBV19
j_gene: TRBJ1-1
d_gene: -
CDR3aa: CASSTEEGWTEAFF

v_gene: TRBV21-1
j_gene: TRBJ2-5
d_gene: -
CDR3aa: CASSKKTAGAQETQYF

v_gene: TRBV27
j_gene: TRBJ1-6
d_gene: -
CDR3aa: CASSLGGAYNSPLHF

v_gene: TRBV5-1
j_gene: TRBJ1-5
d_gene: TRBD1
CDR3aa: CASSSGQGEQPQHF

v_gene: TRBV6-2/TRBV6-3
j_gene: TRBJ1-1
d_gene: -
CDR3aa: CASSKYREAFF

v_gene: TRBV7-3
j_gene: TRBJ2-3
d_gene: TRBD2
CDR3aa: CASSLRRGGTDTQYF

v_gene: TRBV28
j_gene: TRBJ1-2
d_gene: -
CDR3aa: CASSMINYGYTF

v_gene: TRBV5-4
j_gene: TRBJ1-2
d_gene: -
CDR3aa: CASSLAQSSLGYTF

v_gene: TRBV6-5
j_gene: TRBJ1-6
d_gene: -
CDR3aa: CASNYNSPLHF

v_gene: TRBV11-2
j_gene: TRBJ1-4
d_gene: -
CDR3aa: CASTPGEWEKLFF

v_gene: TRBV5-1
j_gene: TRBJ2-5
d_gene: -
CDR3aa: CASSLEAEIHETQYF

v_gene: TRBV15
j_gene: TRBJ1-2
d_gene: -
CDR3aa: CATSRDRNYGYTF

v_gene: TRBV9
j_gene: TRBJ1-2
d_gene: -
CDR3aa: CASRGLRYGSLYGYTF

v_gene: TRBV10-3
j_gene: TRBJ1-6
d_gene: -
CDR3aa: CAINPGTAVPLHF

v_gene: TRBV6-1
j_gene: TRBJ2-2
d_gene: TRBD2
CDR3aa: CASSERRGGFSGELFF

v_gene: TRBV28
j_gene: TRBJ1-2
d_gene: -
CDR3aa: CASSSRYGYTF

v_gene: TRBV6-5
j_gene: TRBJ1-1
d_gene: -
CDR3aa: CASSIYTEAFF

v_gene: TRBV4-2
j_gene: TRBJ1-6
d_gene: TRBD1
CDR3aa: CASSPRTGVDNSPLHF

v_gene: TRBV5-1
j_gene: TRBJ2-5
d_gene: TRBD2
CDR3aa: CASSIGTSGGAQYF

v_gene: TRBV6-1
j_gene: TRBJ1-3
d_gene: -
CDR3aa: CASSENFVSGNTIYF

v_gene: TRBV30
j_gene: TRBJ1-1
d_gene: TRBD1
CDR3aa: CAWRTGGDTEAFF

v_gene: TRBV2
j_gene: TRBJ1-2
d_gene: TRBD1
CDR3aa: CAEQGGSNYGYTF

v_gene: TRBV30
j_gene: TRBJ1-1
d_gene: -
CDR3aa: CAWSIAAEAFF

v_gene: TRBV3-1/TRBV3-2
j_gene: TRBJ1-3
d_gene: -
CDR3aa: CASTPGGSGNTIYF

v_gene: TRBV6-5
j_gene: TRBJ2-1
d_gene: TRBD2
CDR3aa: CASSSTSGGYNEQFF

v_gene: TRBV6-4
j_gene: TRBJ2-6
d_gene: -
CDR3aa: CASGEGAASGANVLTF

v_gene: TRBV9
j_gene: TRBJ2-3
d_gene: -
CDR3aa: CASSAVYRDTQYF

v_gene: TRBV24-1
j_gene: TRBJ1-3
d_gene: -
CDR3aa: CATSDPSHSGNTIYF